A selection of T cell receptor beta chains follows, all from one sample in a study of blood T cell repertoires in COVID-19. Sequencing used immunoSEQ multiplex PCR; TCRdb keeps in-frame clones, though not all of them. The sample lists under 450,000 clones; about 90% were seen once. The material sequenced was PBMCs or T cells enriched from blood (not recorded which). These receptors came from a man aged 30 to 39 who had recovered from COVID-19. Each CDR3 is given with its conserved first and last residue. D genes are given only for firm matches. Clone size appears in some rows only: once, few, many, or a class for an expanded clone.

D: -; J: TRBJ1-1; V: TRBV20-1; size: few; DNA: TGCAGTGCGCGAGTAATAAATGAAGCTTTCTTT; CDR3: CSARVINEAFF
D: TRBD2; J: TRBJ2-2; V: TRBV27; size: -; DNA: TGTGCCAGCAGGACCGCTCGCGGGGGAAACACCGGGGAGCTGTTTTTT; CDR3: CASRTARGGNTGELFF
D: TRBD2; J: TRBJ2-2; V: TRBV19; size: -; DNA: TGTGCCAGTACGCGGACTAGCGGGGGGTATACCGGGGAGCTGTTTTTT; CDR3: CASTRTSGGYTGELFF
D: TRBD1; J: TRBJ1-1; V: TRBV29-1; size: once; DNA: TGCAGCGGGAGACAGGGGGTCTTCATGAACACTGAAGCTTTCTTT; CDR3: CSGRQGVFMNTEAFF
D: -; J: TRBJ1-1; V: TRBV9; size: -; DNA: TGTGCCAGCAGCGTTGCTCAGGTGAACACTGAAGCTTTCTTT; CDR3: CASSVAQVNTEAFF
D: -; J: TRBJ1-5; V: TRBV19; size: -; DNA: TGTGCCAGTAGGATGGTATCCTATAGCAATCAGCCCCAGCATTTT; CDR3: CASRMVSYSNQPQHF
D: TRBD1; J: TRBJ1-2; V: TRBV7-8; size: -; DNA: TGTGCCAGCAGCACATCCCGACAGGGAGCTAACTATGGCTACACCTTC; CDR3: CASSTSRQGANYGYTF
D: -; J: TRBJ1-1; V: TRBV18; size: once; DNA: TGTGCCAGCTCACTACAGGGTGGGACTGAAGCTTTCTTT; CDR3: CASSLQGGTEAFF
D: -; J: TRBJ1-1; V: TRBV9; size: -; DNA: TGTGCCAGCAGCGTCGAACCGGGGGGAGGAAACACTGAAGCTTTCTTT; CDR3: CASSVEPGGGNTEAFF
D: TRBD2; J: TRBJ2-1; V: TRBV27; size: -; DNA: TGTGCCAGCAGTTTATTGGGAGGGGATGAGCAGTTCTTC; CDR3: CASSLLGGDEQFF
D: TRBD1; J: TRBJ2-2; V: TRBV2; size: -; DNA: TGTGCCAGCAACAGGGGAACCGGGGAGCTGTTTTTT; CDR3: CASNRGTGELFF
D: -; J: TRBJ1-2; V: TRBV19; size: -; DNA: TGTGCCAGTACCCCGAGTCCCCCGGGATGGGGCTACACCTTC; CDR3: CASTPSPPGWGYTF
D: TRBD1; J: TRBJ2-1; V: TRBV6-6; size: -; DNA: TGTGCCAGCAGCCCTGGACAGGGGTACTACAATGAGCAGTTCTTC; CDR3: CASSPGQGYYNEQFF
D: -; J: TRBJ1-4; V: TRBV7-9; size: -; DNA: TGTGCCAGCAGCCCAGCGGGGTTGACAGCAACTAATGAAAAACTGTTTTTT; CDR3: CASSPAGLTATNEKLFF
D: TRBD2; J: TRBJ2-1; V: TRBV5-1; size: -; DNA: TGCGCCAGCAGCACCCAACTAGCGGGGGGAACAAATGAGCAGTTCTTC; CDR3: CASSTQLAGGTNEQFF
D: TRBD2; J: TRBJ2-3; V: TRBV4-1; size: once; DNA: TGCGCCAGCAGCCAACTTAGACTAGCGGGTAGCACAGATACGCAGTATTTT; CDR3: CASSQLRLAGSTDTQYF
D: -; J: TRBJ1-1; V: TRBV19; size: few; DNA: TGTGCCAGTAGTATATCCATCTACGGGGGTACTGAAGCTTTCTTT; CDR3: CASSISIYGGTEAFF
D: -; J: TRBJ1-1; V: TRBV18; size: -; DNA: TGTGCCAGCTCACCAAGGGGTTTGGCTGAAGCTTTCTTT; CDR3: CASSPRGLAEAFF
D: -; J: TRBJ2-2; V: TRBV27; size: once; DNA: TGTGCCAGCAGTCCGAAACCCAGGGGTTGGGACACCGGGGAGCTGTTTTTT; CDR3: CASSPKPRGWDTGELFF
D: -; J: TRBJ1-3; V: TRBV6-5; size: -; DNA: TGTGCCAGCTACTACGGCACTGGAAACACCATATATTTT; CDR3: CASYYGTGNTIYF
D: TRBD1; J: TRBJ1-2; V: TRBV9; size: -; DNA: TGTGCCAGCAGCGTAGCGGGACAGGGAGCCTACACCTTC; CDR3: CASSVAGQGAYTF
D: -; J: TRBJ1-4; V: TRBV9; size: -; DNA: TGTGCCAGCAGCGTAGGGGGGACTGCTGAAAAACTGTTTTTT; CDR3: CASSVGGTAEKLFF
D: -; J: TRBJ1-3; V: TRBV5-6; size: once; DNA: TGTGCCAGCAGCTTAGATTTGGGCAGCTCTGGAAACACCATATATTTT; CDR3: CASSLDLGSSGNTIYF
D: -; J: TRBJ2-7; V: TRBV18; size: -; DNA: TGTGCCAGCTCATTCGACAGGTGGGGTGAGCAGTACTTC; CDR3: CASSFDRWGEQYF
D: TRBD2; J: TRBJ2-3; V: TRBV5-1; size: -; DNA: TGCGCCAGCAGCTTGGCCTACGGTCTAGCGGGGGCCCCTAGCACAGATACGCAGTATTTT; CDR3: CASSLAYGLAGAPSTDTQYF
D: TRBD1; J: TRBJ1-2; V: TRBV4-2; size: -; DNA: TGTGCCAGCAGCCCTGGGACAGTTGGACCCCATGGCTACACCTTC; CDR3: CASSPGTVGPHGYTF
D: -; J: TRBJ2-2; V: TRBV3-1/TRBV3-2; size: -; DNA: TGTGCCAGCAGCGTTATGGGCCGCGAGGAGCTGTTTTTT; CDR3: CASSVMGREELFF
D: -; J: TRBJ1-6; V: TRBV6-1; size: few; DNA: TGTGCCAGCAGTGAAGCGGCAGGGGCTATCTATAATTCACCCCTCCACTTT; CDR3: CASSEAAGAIYNSPLHF
D: TRBD1; J: TRBJ1-2; V: TRBV6-5; size: -; DNA: TGTGCCAGCAGAGGAGGGCCTGGGACAGGGGAGGACTACACCTTC; CDR3: CASRGGPGTGEDYTF
D: -; J: TRBJ2-3; V: TRBV4-2; size: -; DNA: TGTGCCAGCAGCCAGGTGCTAGGCTCAGATACGCAGTATTTT; CDR3: CASSQVLGSDTQYF
D: -; J: TRBJ1-5; V: TRBV10-3; size: -; DNA: TGTGCCATCAGGATGGAAGGTAGCCAGCCCCAGCATTTT; CDR3: CAIRMEGSQPQHF
D: -; J: TRBJ1-3; V: TRBV19; size: -; DNA: TGTGCCAGTAGTACCACAGGCTTCCCCCGAGGAAACACCATATATTTT; CDR3: CASSTTGFPRGNTIYF
D: -; J: TRBJ1-1; V: TRBV11-2; size: -; DNA: TGTGCCAGCAGCGGGGACACTGACGCCTACACTGAAGCTTTCTTT; CDR3: CASSGDTDAYTEAFF
D: TRBD1; J: TRBJ1-2; V: TRBV10-2; size: -; DNA: TGCGCCAGCAGTCCGCTCCGACAGGGGGATGGCTACACCTTC; CDR3: CASSPLRQGDGYTF
D: -; J: TRBJ1-1; V: TRBV5-1; size: -; DNA: TGCGCCAGCAGCTTGGGTCAGGCCGGGGGCACTGAAGCTTTCTTT; CDR3: CASSLGQAGGTEAFF
D: TRBD1; J: TRBJ2-1; V: TRBV6-5; size: -; DNA: TGTGCCAGCTGCACAGGGGCGAGTCCCCACAATGAGCAGTTCTTC; CDR3: CASCTGASPHNEQFF
D: -; J: TRBJ2-5; V: TRBV11-1; size: -; DNA: TGTGCCAGCAGCCCGGGTCTTGACGTGGAGACCCAGTACTTC; CDR3: CASSPGLDVETQYF
D: TRBD1; J: TRBJ2-5; V: TRBV5-1; size: -; DNA: TGCGCCAGCAGCTTACAGGGGTACCAAGAGACCCAGTACTTC; CDR3: CASSLQGYQETQYF
D: -; J: TRBJ1-1; V: TRBV25-1; size: -; DNA: TGTGCCAGCAGTGATACAGCCGTGAACACTGAAGCTTTCTTT; CDR3: CASSDTAVNTEAFF
D: -; J: TRBJ1-2; V: TRBV9; size: -; DNA: TGTGCCAGCAGCCCCCGTAACACAGGGAACTATGGCTACACCTTC; CDR3: CASSPRNTGNYGYTF
D: -; J: TRBJ1-2; V: TRBV5-1; size: -; DNA: TGCGCCAGCGGCCGGGACTGGACCAGCCCCTACTATGGCTACACCTTC; CDR3: CASGRDWTSPYYGYTF
D: -; J: TRBJ1-1; V: TRBV6-5; size: -; DNA: TGTGCCAGCAGTTTGACTACAGGGTCGAGGACTGAAGCTTTCTTT; CDR3: CASSLTTGSRTEAFF